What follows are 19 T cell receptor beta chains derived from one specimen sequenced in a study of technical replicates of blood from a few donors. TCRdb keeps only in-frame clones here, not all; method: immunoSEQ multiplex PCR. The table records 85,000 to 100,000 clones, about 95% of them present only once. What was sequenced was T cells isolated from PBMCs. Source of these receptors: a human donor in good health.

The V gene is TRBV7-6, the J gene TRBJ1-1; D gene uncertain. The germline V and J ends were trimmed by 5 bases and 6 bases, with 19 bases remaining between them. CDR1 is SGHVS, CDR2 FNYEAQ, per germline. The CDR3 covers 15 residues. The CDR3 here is CASSPPEGGLSEAFF. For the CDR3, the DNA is TGTGCCAGCAGCCCACCGGAGGGAGGGCTCTCTGAAGCTTTCTTT.

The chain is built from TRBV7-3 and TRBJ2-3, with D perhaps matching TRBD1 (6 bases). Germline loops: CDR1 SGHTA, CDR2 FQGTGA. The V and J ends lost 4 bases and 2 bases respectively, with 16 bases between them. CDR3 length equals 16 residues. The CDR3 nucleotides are TGTGCCAGCAGCTCCCCCTCGACAGGAGCCACAGATACGCAGTATTTT. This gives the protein CASSSPSTGATDTQYF. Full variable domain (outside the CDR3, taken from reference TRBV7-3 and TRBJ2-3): GAGVSQTPSNKVTEKGKYVELRCDPISGHTALYWYRQSLGQGPEFLIYFQGTGAADDSGLPNDRFFAVRPEGSVSTLKIQRTERGDSAVYLCASSSPSTGATDTQYFGPGTRLTVL.

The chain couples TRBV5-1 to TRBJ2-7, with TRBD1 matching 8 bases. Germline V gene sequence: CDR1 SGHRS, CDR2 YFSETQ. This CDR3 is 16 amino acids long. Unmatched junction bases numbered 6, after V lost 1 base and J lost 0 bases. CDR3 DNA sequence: TGCGCCAGCAGCTTGTTAGGACAGGGTAGCTCCTACGAGCAGTACTTC. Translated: CASSLLGQGSSYEQYF. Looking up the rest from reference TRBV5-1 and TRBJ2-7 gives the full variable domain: KAGVTQTPRYLIKTRGQQVTLSCSPISGHRSVSWYQQTPGQGLQFLFEYFSETQRNKGNFPGRFSGRQFSNSRSEMNVSTLELGDSALYLCASSLLGQGSSYEQYFGPGTRLTVT.

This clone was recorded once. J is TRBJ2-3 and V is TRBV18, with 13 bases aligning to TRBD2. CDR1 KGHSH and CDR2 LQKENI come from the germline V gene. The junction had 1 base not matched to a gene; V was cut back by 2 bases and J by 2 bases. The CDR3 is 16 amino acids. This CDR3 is CASSPTSGGVTDTQYF. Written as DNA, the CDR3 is TGTGCCAGCTCACCAACTAGCGGGGGGGTCACAGATACGCAGTATTTT. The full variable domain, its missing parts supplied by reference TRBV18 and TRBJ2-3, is NAGVMQNPRHLVRRRGQEARLRCSPMKGHSHVYWYRQLPEEGLKFMVYLQKENIIDESGMPKERFSAEFPKEGPSILRIQQVVRGDSAAYFCASSPTSGGVTDTQYFGPGTRLTVL.

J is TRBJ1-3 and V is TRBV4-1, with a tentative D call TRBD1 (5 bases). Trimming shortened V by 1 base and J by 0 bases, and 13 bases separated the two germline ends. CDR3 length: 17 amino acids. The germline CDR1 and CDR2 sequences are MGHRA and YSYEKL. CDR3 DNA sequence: TGCGCCAGCAGCCAAGTCGGCAGGGCAAACTCTGGAAACACCATATATTTT. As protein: CASSQVGRANSGNTIYF.

CDR3 bases: TGCGCCAGCAGCTTGTTGCAGGGCTCCGTGATGGGTTTAAAGAACTACAATGAGCAGTTCTTC. This codes for CASSLLQGSVMGLKNYNEQFF. The chain has TRBV5-1 and TRBJ2-1, with D perhaps matching TRBD1 (5 bases). Trimming pared 1 base from V and 3 bases from J, leaving 29 bases between. The CDR3 length is 21 residues. The germline gives CDR1 SGHRS, CDR2 YFSETQ.

The CDR3 DNA follows: TGTGCCAGTAGTCCAAGGAGGGCCGTTAATGAGCAGTTCTTC. Protein product: CASSPRRAVNEQFF. The rearrangement links TRBV19 to TRBJ2-1; possibly TRBD2 for D (6 bases). From germline, CDR1 is LNHDA and CDR2 SQIVND (reference sequence). The CDR3 loop spans 14 amino acids. Trimming cost V 5 bases and J 7 bases, with 15 bases left between them.

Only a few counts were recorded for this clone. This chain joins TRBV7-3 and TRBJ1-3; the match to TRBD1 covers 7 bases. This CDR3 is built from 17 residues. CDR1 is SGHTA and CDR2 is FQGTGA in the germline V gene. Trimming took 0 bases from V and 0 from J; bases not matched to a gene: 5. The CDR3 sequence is CASSLTGGPNSGNTIYF. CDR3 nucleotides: TGTGCCAGCAGCTTAACAGGGGGCCCTAACTCTGGAAACACCATATATTTT. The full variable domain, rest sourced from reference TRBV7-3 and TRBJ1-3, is GAGVSQTPSNKVTEKGKYVELRCDPISGHTALYWYRQSLGQGPEFLIYFQGTGAADDSGLPNDRFFAVRPEGSVSTLKIQRTERGDSAVYLCASSLTGGPNSGNTIYFGEGSWLTVV.

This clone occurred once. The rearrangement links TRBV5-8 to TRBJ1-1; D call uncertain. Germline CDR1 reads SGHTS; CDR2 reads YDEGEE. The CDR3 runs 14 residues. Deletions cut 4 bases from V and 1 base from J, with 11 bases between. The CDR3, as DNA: TGTGCCAGCAGCCTGACACCCGCGAACACTGAAGCTTTCTTT. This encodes CASSLTPANTEAFF.

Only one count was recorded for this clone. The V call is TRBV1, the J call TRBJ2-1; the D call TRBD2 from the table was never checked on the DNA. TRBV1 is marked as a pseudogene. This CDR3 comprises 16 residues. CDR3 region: CTSSQDSSGSMNEQFF. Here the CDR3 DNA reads TGCACCAGCAGCCAAGATAGTAGCGGGAGTATGAATGAGCAGTTCTTC.

The CDR3 coding sequence is TGTGCCAGCAGCTTAGCGCGAGACAGGGCATACAATGAGCAGTTCTTC. Protein: CASSLARDRAYNEQFF. V is TRBV7-6 and J is TRBJ2-1; TRBD1 aligns across 7 bases. V dropped 0 bases and J dropped 4; count of bases not matched to a gene: 6. Germline CDR1 SGHVS, CDR2 FNYEAQ. The CDR3 has 16 residues. Variable domain in full (rest from reference TRBV7-6 and TRBJ2-1): GAGVSQSPRYKVTKRGQDVALRCDPISGHVSLYWYRQALGQGPEFLTYFNYEAQQDKSGLPNDRFSAERPEGSISTLTIQRTEQRDSAMYRCASSLARDRAYNEQFFGPGTRLTVL.

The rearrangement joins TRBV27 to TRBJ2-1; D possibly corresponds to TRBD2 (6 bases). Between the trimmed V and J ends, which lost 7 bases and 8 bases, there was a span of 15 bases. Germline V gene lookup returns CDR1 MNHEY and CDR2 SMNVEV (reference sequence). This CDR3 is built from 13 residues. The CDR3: CASIQIGGDEQFF. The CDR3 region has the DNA TGTGCCAGCATTCAAATCGGGGGAGATGAGCAGTTCTTC.

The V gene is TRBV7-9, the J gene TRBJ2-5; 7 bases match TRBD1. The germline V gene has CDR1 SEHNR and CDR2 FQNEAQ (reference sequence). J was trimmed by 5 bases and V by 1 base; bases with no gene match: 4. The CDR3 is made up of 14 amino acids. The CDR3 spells CASSLEGAQETQYF. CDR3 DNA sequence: TGTGCCAGCAGCTTAGAGGGGGCCCAGGAGACCCAGTACTTC. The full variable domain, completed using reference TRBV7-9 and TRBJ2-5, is DTGVSQNPRHKITKRGQNVTFRCDPISEHNRLYWYRQTLGQGPEFLTYFQNEAQLEKSRLLSDRFSAERPKGSFSTLEIQRTEQGDSAMYLCASSLEGAQETQYFGPGTRLLVL.

This chain's CDR3 is CASSSPTRGDTEAFF. The CDR3, as DNA: TGTGCCAGCAGCTCCCCTACTCGGGGGGACACTGAAGCTTTCTTT. The gene calls are TRBV11-2 and TRBJ1-1; tentative D call: TRBD1 (5 bases). CDR3 length: 15 amino acids. The germline gives CDR1 SGHAT, CDR2 FQNNGV. V lost 4 bases and J lost 3, with 15 bases in between.

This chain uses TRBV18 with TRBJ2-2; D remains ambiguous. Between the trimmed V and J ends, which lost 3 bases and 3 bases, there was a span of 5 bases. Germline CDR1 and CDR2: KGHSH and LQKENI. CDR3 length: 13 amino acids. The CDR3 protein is CASSPTYTGELFF. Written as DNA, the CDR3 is TGTGCCAGCTCACCTACTTACACCGGGGAGCTGTTTTTT.

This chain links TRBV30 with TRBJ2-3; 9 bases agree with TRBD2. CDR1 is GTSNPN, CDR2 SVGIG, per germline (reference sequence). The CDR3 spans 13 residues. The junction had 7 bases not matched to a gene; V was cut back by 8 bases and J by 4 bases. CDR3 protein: CARGGGASDTQYF. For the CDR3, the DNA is TGTGCCAGGGGCGGGGGGGCGTCAGATACGCAGTATTTT.

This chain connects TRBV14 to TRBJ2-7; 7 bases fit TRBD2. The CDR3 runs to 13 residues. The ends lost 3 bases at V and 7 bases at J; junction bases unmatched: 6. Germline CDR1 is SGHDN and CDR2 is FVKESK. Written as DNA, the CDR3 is TGTGCCAGCAGCCACGAACTAGCGCGAGAGCAGTACTTC. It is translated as CASSHELAREQYF. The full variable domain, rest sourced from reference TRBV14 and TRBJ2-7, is EAGVTQFPSHSVIEKGQTVTLRCDPISGHDNLYWYRRVMGKEIKFLLHFVKESKQDESGMPNNRFLAERTGGTYSTLKVQPAELEDSGVYFCASSHELAREQYFGPGTRLTVT.

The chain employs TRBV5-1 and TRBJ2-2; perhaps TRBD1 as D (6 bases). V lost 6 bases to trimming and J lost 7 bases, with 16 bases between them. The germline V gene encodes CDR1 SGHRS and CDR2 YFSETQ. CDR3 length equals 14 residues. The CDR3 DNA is TGCGCCAGCAACCGGGACAATGTTGACGGGGAGCTGTTTTTT. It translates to CASNRDNVDGELFF.

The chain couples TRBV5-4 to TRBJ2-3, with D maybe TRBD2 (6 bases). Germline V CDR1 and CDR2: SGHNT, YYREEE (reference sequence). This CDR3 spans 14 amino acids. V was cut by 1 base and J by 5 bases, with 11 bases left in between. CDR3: CASSLKLAGDTQYF. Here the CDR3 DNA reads TGTGCCAGCAGCTTGAAACTAGCTGGAGATACGCAGTATTTT.